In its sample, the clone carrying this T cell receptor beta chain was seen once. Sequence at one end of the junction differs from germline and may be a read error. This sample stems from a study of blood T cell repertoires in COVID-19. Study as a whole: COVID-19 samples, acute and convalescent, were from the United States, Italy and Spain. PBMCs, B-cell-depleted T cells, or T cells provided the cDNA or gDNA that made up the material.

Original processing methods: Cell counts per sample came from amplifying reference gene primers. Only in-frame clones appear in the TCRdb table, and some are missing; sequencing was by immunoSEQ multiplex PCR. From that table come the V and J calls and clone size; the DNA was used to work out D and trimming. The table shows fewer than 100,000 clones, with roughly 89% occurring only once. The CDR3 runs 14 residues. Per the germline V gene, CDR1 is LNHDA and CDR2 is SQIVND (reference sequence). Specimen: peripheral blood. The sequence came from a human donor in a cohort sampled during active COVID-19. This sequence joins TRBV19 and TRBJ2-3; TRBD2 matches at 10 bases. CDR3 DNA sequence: TGTGCCAGTAGGATAGCGGGGGGAGCAGATACGCAGTATTTT. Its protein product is CASRIAGGADTQYF.